The 30 T cell receptor beta chains listed next were all sequenced from one sample in a study of blood T cell repertoires in COVID-19. Produced via immunoSEQ multiplex PCR; TCRdb's table is partial and in-frame only. The table shows more than 110,000 clones, with about 80% occurring only once. Sequencing was performed on peripheral blood. The receptors were gathered from a woman older than 75 in a cohort sampled during active or convalescent COVID-19.

This chain links TRBV5-1 with TRBJ1-2; D ambiguous. V was trimmed by 4 bases and J by 0 bases, leaving 13 bases between them. The CDR3 runs 15 residues. Germline CDR1 reads SGHRS; CDR2 reads YFSETQ. CDR3 DNA sequence: TGCGCCAGCAGCGTGGGAGGGATAGCTAACTATGGCTACACCTTC. Amino acids: CASSVGGIANYGYTF.

The chain joins TRBV5-4 to TRBJ2-5, with D possibly TRBD1 on 5 matching bases. V gave up 4 bases and J gave up 4 bases, with 11 bases separating them. CDR1 is SGHNT, CDR2 YYREEE, per germline (reference sequence). There are 13 residues in the CDR3. The CDR3 loop reads CASSTDSLETQYF. CDR3 nucleotides: TGTGCCAGCAGCACCGACAGTTTAGAGACCCAGTACTTC.

This clone was seen once. The rearrangement uses TRBV11-1 and TRBJ1-1; weak D call: TRBD1 (6 bases). The V gene lost 1 base and the J gene lost 5 bases, with 14 bases spanning the gap. The CDR3 totals 15 residues. Germline assignment: CDR1 SGHAT and CDR2 FQDESV (reference sequence). CDR3 nucleotide sequence: TGTGCCAGCAGCTTAGAAGATCTCAGGGGTACTGAAGCTTTCTTT. Protein product: CASSLEDLRGTEAFF.

V and J are TRBV7-2 and TRBJ2-3; 13 bases fit TRBD2. The CDR3 contains 16 residues. CDR1 is SGHTA and CDR2 is FQGNSA in the germline V gene. The V segment lost 4 bases and the J segment 1 base; nucleotides outside the gene matches: 2. CDR3 in amino acids: CASSSGLAGRTDTQYF. CDR3 nucleotide sequence: TGTGCCAGCAGCTCGGGACTAGCGGGGCGCACAGATACGCAGTATTTT.

The chain combines TRBV19 with TRBJ1-2, with 9 bases matching TRBD1. CDR3 length: 14 residues. The germline CDR1 and CDR2 sequences are LNHDA and SQIVND (reference sequence). V shed 6 bases and J 5 bases; nucleotides not matched to a gene: 7. CDR3: CASSLQGAGYGYTF. The CDR3 DNA reads as TGTGCCAGTAGCCTACAGGGGGCTGGGTATGGCTACACCTTC.

Written as DNA, the CDR3 is TGTGCCAGCAGCTTAGATTGGCTAGCGGGGGTTCCCACCGGGGAGCTGTTTTTT. Protein: CASSLDWLAGVPTGELFF. This chain links TRBV7-2 with TRBJ2-2; 10 nucleotides line up with TRBD2. Per germline, CDR1 SGHTA and CDR2 FQGNSA. Trimming at V came to 1 base and at J to 4 bases, leaving 9 bases not matched to a gene. The CDR3 is 18 residues long.

For this clone: The same CDR3 also results from other DNA sequences found in this sample. CDR3 sequence: CSVDGSSYNEQFF. The CDR3, as DNA: TGCAGCGTTGACGGGAGCTCCTACAATGAGCAGTTCTTC. V gene TRBV29-1 combines with J gene TRBJ2-1; TRBD2 might be the D (6 bases). This CDR3 has 13 amino acids. The ends were cut back, 3 bases at V and 0 bases at J, with 6 bases in the middle. Germline CDR1 SQVTM, CDR2 ANQGSEA.

The chain couples TRBV18 to TRBJ2-2, with TRBD1 matching 9 bases. Germline CDR1 and CDR2: KGHSH and LQKENI. CDR3 length: 16 residues. With V trimmed by 3 bases and J by 6 bases, 8 bases remained unmatched. The CDR3 loop is CASSPPVGTGPGELFF. CDR3 nucleotide sequence: TGTGCCAGCTCACCGCCTGTAGGGACAGGGCCCGGGGAGCTGTTTTTT.

The V and J genes are TRBV18 and TRBJ1-2, with a weak D call TRBD1 (6 bases). Between the trimmed V and J ends, which lost 3 bases and 6 bases, there was a span of 11 bases. Germline CDR1 and CDR2: KGHSH and LQKENI. The CDR3 length is 13 residues. The CDR3 spells CASSPGHRDGYTF. DNA of the CDR3: TGTGCCAGCTCACCGGGACATAGGGATGGCTACACCTTC.

The V call is TRBV9, the J call TRBJ2-4; TRBD1 matches 8 bases. Germline CDR1 and CDR2: SGDLS and YYNGEE. The V and J ends lost 4 bases and 7 bases, in that order; junction bases with no gene match: 13. The CDR3 has 16 amino acids. The DNA for the CDR3 is TGTGCCAGCAGCACAGAGCCCAGGGGGCGTTTGAACATTCAGTACTTC. Encoded protein: CASSTEPRGRLNIQYF.

The chain combines TRBV7-9 with TRBJ2-3, with D perhaps matching TRBD2 (5 bases). This CDR3 has 14 amino acids. Trimming took off 3 bases at V and 2 bases at J, with 9 bases between the two ends. Germline lookup yields CDR1 SEHNR and CDR2 FQNEAQ (reference sequence). CDR3 sequence (DNA): TGTGCCAGCAGCTTGCGTCTAGCCACAGATACGCAGTATTTT. This codes for CASSLRLATDTQYF. Variable domain in full (rest from reference TRBV7-9 and TRBJ2-3): DTGVSQNPRHKITKRGQNVTFRCDPISEHNRLYWYRQTLGQGPEFLTYFQNEAQLEKSRLLSDRFSAERPKGSFSTLEIQRTEQGDSAMYLCASSLRLATDTQYFGPGTRLTVL.

The V and J genes are TRBV5-6 and TRBJ1-1; D is undetermined. Trimming took 0 bases from V and 0 from J, leaving 9 bases between them. Germline V gene data show CDR1 as SGHDT and CDR2 as YYEEEE. This CDR3 contains 15 residues. CDR3 in amino acids: CASSLGPGMNTEAFF. CDR3 nucleotide sequence: TGTGCCAGCAGCTTGGGCCCAGGTATGAACACTGAAGCTTTCTTT. The whole variable domain, filled in from reference TRBV5-6 and TRBJ1-1, reads DAGVTQSPTHLIKTRGQQVTLRCSPKSGHDTVSWYQQALGQGPQFIFQYYEEEERQRGNFPDRFSGHQFPNYSSELNVNALLLGDSALYLCASSLGPGMNTEAFFGQGTRLTVV.

The V and J genes are TRBV12-3 or TRBV12-4 and TRBJ2-7; D is undetermined. The germline V and J ends were trimmed by 3 bases and 3 bases, with 9 bases remaining between them. The CDR3 is made up of 13 amino acids. The CDR3 loop is CASSFAGYYEQYF. The CDR3 DNA follows: TGTGCCAGCAGTTTTGCAGGCTACTACGAGCAGTACTTC.

The genes are TRBV18 and TRBJ2-7; D is perhaps TRBD1 (5 bases). V lost 3 bases to trimming and J lost 2 bases, with 17 bases between them. CDR1 KGHSH and CDR2 LQKENI come from the germline V gene. This CDR3 has 16 amino acids. Written as DNA, the CDR3 is TGTGCCAGCTCACCGCCGCCCCAGGGAATCCCCTACGAGCAGTACTTC. This encodes CASSPPPQGIPYEQYF.

With respect to this clone: Other DNA sequences in the sample encode the same CDR3. The chain carries TRBV5-5 and TRBJ1-4; D unclear. CDR1 is SGHKS and CDR2 is YYEKEE in the germline V gene (reference sequence). The CDR3 runs 15 residues. V was pared by 0 bases and J by 0 bases, with 6 bases between. The CDR3 loop reads CASSLGHATNEKLFF. DNA for the CDR3: TGTGCCAGCAGCTTGGGGCACGCAACTAATGAAAAACTGTTTTTT.

This clone was seen more than once but under ten times. The rearrangement links TRBV6-5 to TRBJ1-2; 9 positions match TRBD1. This CDR3 is built from 12 residues. Germline CDR1 MNHEY, CDR2 SVGAGI. Unmatched junction bases numbered 2, after V lost 4 bases and J lost 8 bases. CDR3 in amino acids: CASSWTGDGYTF. The CDR3 DNA follows: TGTGCCAGCAGTTGGACAGGGGACGGCTACACCTTC.

This chain connects TRBV7-3 to TRBJ1-2; 9 bases align to TRBD1. The J segment lost 1 base and the V segment lost 8 bases, leaving 11 bases of the junction unmatched. The germline V gene encodes CDR1 SGHTA and CDR2 FQGTGA. CDR3 length: 16 residues. The CDR3 DNA sequence: TGTGCCAGCGGCGGACAGGGGACGCTCCTTAACTATGGCTACACCTTC. It is translated as CASGGQGTLLNYGYTF. The variable domain in full, completed from reference TRBV7-3 and TRBJ1-2, reads GAGVSQTPSNKVTEKGKYVELRCDPISGHTALYWYRQSLGQGPEFLIYFQGTGAADDSGLPNDRFFAVRPEGSVSTLKIQRTERGDSAVYLCASGGQGTLLNYGYTFGSGTRLTVV.

As to this clone: Other DNA sequences of this sample code for an identical CDR3. The J gene is TRBJ2-7, the V gene TRBV6-1; TRBD1 aligns across 8 bases. V shed 0 bases, J shed 4 bases, and the junction held 2 bases outside the gene matches. CDR1 and CDR2 (germline): MNHNS, SASEGT. This CDR3 region has 14 residues. CDR3 sequence reads: CASSEAWTGYEQYV. CDR3 sequence (DNA): TGTGCCAGCAGTGAAGCGTGGACAGGGTACGAGCAGTACGTC.

The chain combines TRBV28 with TRBJ2-1; 12 bases agree with TRBD2. CDR3 length equals 15 residues. Germline CDR1 MDHEN, CDR2 SYDVKM. V lost 5 bases and J lost 6; bases outside the gene matches: 5. CDR3 residues: CASSLPGLAGNEQFF. The CDR3 region has the DNA TGTGCCAGCAGTCTGCCGGGACTAGCGGGCAATGAGCAGTTCTTC.

The V call is TRBV19, the J call TRBJ2-7; perhaps TRBD2 as D (6 bases). Germline CDR1 reads LNHDA; CDR2 reads SQIVND (reference sequence). The V end was cut by 3 bases, the J end by 0 bases, with 12 bases between. The CDR3 spans 15 residues. The CDR3 region is CASSIMEGPSYEQYF. CDR3 DNA: TGTGCCAGTAGTATTATGGAGGGGCCCTCCTACGAGCAGTACTTC. Variable domain in full (rest from reference TRBV19 and TRBJ2-7): DGGITQSPKYLFRKEGQNVTLSCEQNLNHDAMYWYRQDPGQGLRLIYYSQIVNDFQKGDIAEGYSVSREKKESFPLTVTSAQKNPTAFYLCASSIMEGPSYEQYFGPGTRLTVT.

CDR3 amino acids: CASSPRRQGTQYF. CDR3 coding DNA: TGTGCCAGCAGCCCGAGACGACAGGGTACGCAGTATTTT. The V gene is TRBV7-6, the J gene TRBJ2-3; 7 nucleotides align to TRBD1. The germline V gene encodes CDR1 SGHVS and CDR2 FNYEAQ. Trimming at V came to 5 bases and at J to 8 bases, leaving 7 bases not matched to a gene. CDR3 size: 13 residues.

This clone appeared once. This chain joins TRBV7-3 and TRBJ2-3; TRBD2 agrees at 7 bases. This CDR3 spans 16 amino acids. Trimming at V came to 5 bases and at J to 1 base, leaving 9 bases not matched to a gene. Germline CDR1 is SGHTA and CDR2 is FQGTGA. Here the CDR3 DNA reads TGTGCCAGCAGCCAAGCGGTTCTAGCGGGCACAGATACGCAGTATTTT. Encoded protein: CASSQAVLAGTDTQYF.

The V gene is TRBV10-3, the J gene TRBJ1-2, with 9 positions matching TRBD1. Germline V gene sequence: CDR1 ENHRY, CDR2 SYGVKD. The CDR3 is 15 residues long. Trimming cost V 6 bases and J 4 bases; bases outside gene matches: 9. The CDR3 DNA reads as TGTGCCATCAGAGATAACACAGGGGGCTTCTATGGCTACACCTTC. Translation gives CAIRDNTGGFYGYTF.

V and J are TRBV7-9 and TRBJ1-1, with no clear D. The CDR3 sequence is 11 residues long. Germline V gene data show CDR1 as SEHNR and CDR2 as FQNEAQ (reference sequence). Trimming removed 7 bases at V and 3 bases at J, with 6 bases between. CDR3 in amino acids: CASNRDTEAFF. The CDR3 DNA sequence: TGTGCCAGCAACCGGGACACTGAAGCTTTCTTT.

The chain employs TRBV2 and TRBJ1-1, with 7 bases lining up with TRBD1. CDR1 and CDR2 from the germline V gene are SNHLY and FYNNEI. The CDR3 contains 12 residues. Trimming removed 6 bases from V and 10 bases from J; junction bases left unmatched: 8. Written as DNA, the CDR3 is TGTGCCAGCAGCAGTACAGGGGTGGGAGCTTTCTTT. Encoded protein: CASSSTGVGAFF.

To note about this clone: A single base separates this from a much larger clone, so it may be a read error. Distinct nucleotide sequences in the sample also encode this CDR3. The chain uses TRBV7-9 and TRBJ1-1; the D is unclear. Germline loops: CDR1 SEHNR, CDR2 FQNEAQ (reference sequence). Trimming cost V 0 bases and J 0 bases, with 2 bases left between them. The CDR3 covers 13 residues. The CDR3 reads CASSLAMNTEAFF. The CDR3 region has the DNA TGTGCCAGCAGCTTAGCTATGAACACTGAAGCTTTCTTT.

This clone was detected many times. The chain carries TRBV2 and TRBJ1-4; perhaps TRBD1 as D (5 bases). The CDR3 runs to 13 residues. Per the germline V gene, CDR1 is SNHLY and CDR2 is FYNNEI. V was shortened by 6 bases and J by 7 bases, with 12 bases between the two germline ends. The CDR3 DNA sequence: TGTGCCAGCAGAAGGGACGGGGGTGAAAAACTGTTTTTT. This sequence encodes CASRRDGGEKLFF.

The chain is built from TRBV18 and TRBJ1-1; 7 bases fit TRBD1. Germline V CDR1 and CDR2: KGHSH, LQKENI. V lost 6 bases and J lost 3; bases outside the gene matches: 7. The length of the CDR3 is 14 residues. CDR3 sequence reads: CASSLYRGDTEAFF. The CDR3 coding sequence is TGTGCCAGCTCCCTCTACAGGGGCGACACTGAAGCTTTCTTT.

The V call is TRBV24-1, the J call TRBJ2-1, with 7 bases aligning to TRBD2. In germline, CDR1 is KGHDR, CDR2 SFDVKD. This CDR3 comprises 15 residues. V lost 9 bases and J lost 3; bases outside the gene matches: 10. The CDR3, as DNA: TGTGCCACCTCTACCTCGGGAGGAGACTACAATGAGCAGTTCTTC. It encodes CATSTSGGDYNEQFF.

The rearrangement uses TRBV6-2 or TRBV6-3 and TRBJ2-7, with D unresolved. Looked up from germline, CDR1 is MNHEY and CDR2 is SVGEGT. This CDR3 comprises 15 residues. The germline V and J ends were trimmed by 0 bases and 3 bases, with 12 bases remaining between them. The CDR3 sequence: CASSYSPRSGYEQYV. The CDR3 DNA reads as TGTGCCAGCAGTTACTCCCCGAGATCTGGCTACGAGCAGTACGTC.